The clone carrying this TCR beta chain has ten or more counts. Each CDR3 protein gets one entry after TCRdb re-called the RT-PCR reads with MiXCR. The sample shows more than 850,000 distinct CDR3 sequences, 18% of them seen only once. The entry originates in a study of patients and donors after allogeneic stem cell transplantation. This CDR3 is 13 amino acids long. Deletions cut 1 base from V and 5 bases from J, with 6 bases between. CDR1 LGHNA and CDR2 YSLEER come from the germline V gene. The receptor's source is a human donor who was either an allogeneic HSCT recipient or a stem cell or donor lymphocyte infusion donor (not recorded which). It is not recorded whose cells these are; they may come from a transplant donor. V gene TRBV4-3 combines with J gene TRBJ2-1; D unclear. Sample: blood, either unsorted or a sorted T cell fraction (not recorded which). The CDR3 loop is CASSQVGNNEQFF. As DNA, the CDR3 is TGCGCCAGCAGCCAAGTCGGAAACAATGAGCAGTTCTTC.